What follows are 27 T cell receptor beta chains derived from one specimen sequenced in a study of regulatory T cells in long-lasting Graves disease. Time point noted: newly diagnosed GD, antithyroid drugs for less than 3 months. The TCR library was made from RNA that had been extracted from PBMCs in TRIzol. Arm-PCR of CDR3 regions with iRepertoire HTBI primers generated TCR beta libraries. TCRdb redid the calling of the multiplex PCR reads with MiXCR, one entry per CDR3 protein. The table lists 300,000 to 400,000 distinct CDR3 sequences, 15% to 18% of them singletons, with over 20% in the top ten. The specimen was peripheral blood mononuclear cells (PBMCs), collected at new diagnosis, from a patient treated with antithyroid drugs. The receptors were gathered from a female donor with Graves disease.

This clonotype has ten or more counts. The rearrangement uses TRBV2 and TRBJ2-7; D remains unclear. Trimming stripped 1 base from V and 4 bases from J, with 8 bases between. Germline V CDR1 and CDR2: SNHLY, FYNNEI. This CDR3 contains 13 residues. The CDR3: CASSEETAYEQYF. The CDR3 coding sequence is TGTGCCAGCAGTGAAGAAACAGCATACGAGCAGTACTTC.

This clonotype was counted a few times. J is TRBJ1-5 and V is TRBV5-5; D is uncertain. Germline CDR1 and CDR2: SGHKS and YYEKEE (reference sequence). The CDR3 has 15 amino acids. The V and J ends lost 1 base and 1 base respectively, with 9 bases between them. CDR3 sequence (DNA): TGTGCCAGCAGCTTGTACGTCGGAAGCAATCAGCCCCAGCATTTT. Its protein is CASSLYVGSNQPQHF.

This clonotype was detected ten times or more. The rearrangement uses TRBV9 and TRBJ1-1; 8 bases are shared with TRBD1. Per the germline V gene, CDR1 is SGDLS and CDR2 is YYNGEE. The CDR3 is made up of 19 amino acids. After removal of 4 bases from V and 3 bases from J, the junction contained 20 bases not matched to a gene. CDR3 sequence reads: CASSPRPRTGYLQDTEAFF. The CDR3 region has the DNA TGTGCCAGCAGCCCCCGTCCTAGGACAGGGTATTTGCAGGACACTGAAGCTTTCTTT.

Many counts were recorded for this clonotype. The J gene is TRBJ1-1, the V gene TRBV12-3 or TRBV12-4; D perhaps matches TRBD1 (6 bases). The V and J ends lost 3 bases and 1 base respectively, with 21 bases between them. CDR3 length: 18 amino acids. The CDR3 DNA reads TGTGCCAGCAGTTTGCGGGGGGGACAACCAGGGCCGAACACTGAAGCTTTCTTT. This translates into CASSLRGGQPGPNTEAFF.

This clonotype appeared many times. This chain joins TRBV7-9 and TRBJ2-1; D uncertain. Trimming pared 1 base from V and 0 bases from J, leaving 4 bases between. Germline V gene data show CDR1 as SEHNR and CDR2 as FQNEAQ (reference sequence). This CDR3 contains 14 residues. The CDR3 here is CASSLESSYNEQFF. As DNA, the CDR3 is TGTGCCAGCAGCTTAGAGAGCTCCTACAATGAGCAGTTCTTC.

The sample holds a few counts of this clonotype. The chain has TRBV9 and TRBJ2-1; D is perhaps TRBD1 (6 bases). From germline, CDR1 is SGDLS and CDR2 YYNGEE. CDR3 size: 15 residues. With 5 bases removed from V and 0 bases from J, the gap between germline ends came to 12 bases. The CDR3 loop reads CASSNTGSSYNEQFF. CDR3 sequence (DNA): TGTGCCAGCAGTAACACAGGGAGCTCCTACAATGAGCAGTTCTTC. The variable domain in full, completed from reference TRBV9 and TRBJ2-1, reads DSGVTQTPKHLITATGQRVTLRCSPRSGDLSVYWYQQSLDQGLQFLIQYYNGEERAKGNILERFSAQQFPDLHSELNLSSLELGDSALYFCASSNTGSSYNEQFFGPGTRLTVL.

This clonotype was seen ten or more times. The rearrangement uses TRBV20-1 and TRBJ2-7; 8 positions match TRBD2. V shed 6 bases, J shed 3 bases, and the junction held 10 bases outside the gene matches. From germline, CDR1 is DFQATT and CDR2 SNEGSKA (reference sequence). The CDR3 has 14 amino acids. This CDR3 is CSASSGSFLYEQYF. CDR3 nucleotide sequence: TGCAGTGCCTCGAGCGGGAGTTTCCTCTACGAGCAGTACTTC.

Concerning this clonotype: This is likely an artifact of a read error, given a far larger clone one base away. This CDR3 fails to terminate in the conserved phenylalanine or tryptophan, so it likely reflects a read error. The chain employs TRBV28 and TRBJ2-1; 8 positions agree with TRBD1. The J call could be wrong; TRBJ2-5 is a better fit for the DNA end. This CDR3 spans 14 amino acids. Germline V lookup: CDR1 MDHEN, CDR2 SYDVKM. The CDR3 protein is CASSPPGGGETQYS. As DNA, the CDR3 is TGTGCCAGCAGTCCCCCAGGGGGCGGGGAGACCCAGTACTCC.

In this sample, this clonotype turned up many times. The chain has TRBV6-2 or TRBV6-3 and TRBJ2-4; D might be TRBD1 (6 bases). The V end lost 1 base, the J end lost 3 bases, and 28 bases lay between the germline ends. Germline V CDR1 and CDR2: MNHEY, SVGEGT. This CDR3 is 21 amino acids long. In nucleotides, the CDR3 is TGTGCCAGCAGTTACTTGGGCTCAGGGGAGAGCGGCCAACCTCACAAAAACATTCAGTACTTC. Its protein is CASSYLGSGESGQPHKNIQYF.

This clonotype was seen repeatedly, ten times or more. The CDR3: CASSIGATEAFF. DNA for the CDR3: TGTGCCAGCAGCATTGGGGCCACTGAAGCTTTCTTT. This chain links TRBV12-3 or TRBV12-4 with TRBJ1-1, with D tentatively TRBD1 (5 bases). Between the trimmed V and J ends, which lost 6 bases and 4 bases, there was a span of 9 bases. The CDR3 extends over 12 amino acids.

This clonotype was detected only a few times. V and J are TRBV18 and TRBJ1-5; TRBD1 agrees at 8 bases. The CDR3 is made up of 15 amino acids. CDR1 is KGHSH, CDR2 LQKENI, per germline. Trimming took 2 bases from V and 7 from J; bases not matched to a gene: 7. CDR3 nucleotide sequence: TGTGCCAGCTCACCAGACAGGGGAGAGGGACAGCCCCAGCATTTT. Translating gives CASSPDRGEGQPQHF.

This clonotype was detected many times. The gene calls are TRBV20-1 and TRBJ1-2; D is unresolved. The CDR3 covers 12 residues. Germline V gene data show CDR1 as DFQATT and CDR2 as SNEGSKA (reference sequence). V was pared by 5 bases and J by 4 bases, with 11 bases between. The CDR3 nucleotides are TGCAGTGCTTCTATGAGGAGCTATGGCTACACCTTC. Translated, it gives CSASMRSYGYTF.

The V call is TRBV7-9, the J call TRBJ2-1, with 16 bases matching TRBD2. Germline V gene sequence: CDR1 SEHNR, CDR2 FQNEAQ (reference sequence). V gave up 5 bases and J gave up 4 bases; unmatched junction bases: 14. The CDR3 sequence is 20 residues long. CDR3 residues: CASSAMGLAGGPSVYNEQFF. CDR3 DNA: TGTGCCAGCAGCGCAATGGGACTAGCGGGAGGGCCCAGTGTTTACAATGAGCAGTTCTTC.

There are many counts of this clonotype. The chain employs TRBV7-9 and TRBJ2-7; TRBD1 agrees at 9 bases. Germline V CDR1 and CDR2: SEHNR, FQNEAQ (reference sequence). V lost 4 bases and J lost 2; bases outside the gene matches: 6. The CDR3 has 15 residues. The CDR3 loop reads CASSSPRTGAYEQYF. CDR3 coding DNA: TGTGCCAGCAGCTCCCCTCGGACAGGGGCCTACGAGCAGTACTTC.

The CDR3 nucleotides read TGCAGTGCTAGTCGGGGGTCGCCCAAGGGAAAACTGTTTTTT. Protein product: CSASRGSPKGKLFF. The chain combines TRBV20-1 with TRBJ1-4; D possibly corresponds to TRBD1 (5 bases). Germline CDR1 is DFQATT and CDR2 is SNEGSKA (reference sequence). V was cut by 3 bases and J by 10 bases, with 18 bases left in between. The CDR3 loop spans 14 amino acids.

The table lists this clonotype with many counts. The rearrangement joins TRBV9 to TRBJ1-1; D is unclear. The CDR3 totals 16 residues. Trimming pared 4 bases from V and 3 bases from J, leaving 19 bases between. The V gene's germline CDR1 is SGDLS and CDR2 YYNGEE. CDR3 coding DNA: TGTGCCAGCAGCAAAAGATCGGACCGGTCGGACACTGAAGCTTTCTTT. This codes for CASSKRSDRSDTEAFF.

At least ten counts were recorded for this clonotype. The gene calls are TRBV3-1 and TRBJ1-1, with TRBD1 matching 10 bases. CDR1 and CDR2 from the germline V gene are LGHDT and YNNKEL (reference sequence). The CDR3 is made up of 14 amino acids. The ends lost 4 bases at V and 10 bases at J; junction bases unmatched: 9. CDR3 in amino acids: CASSPRDRGSAAFF. The CDR3 region has the DNA TGTGCCAGCAGCCCCCGGGACAGGGGCTCCGCAGCTTTCTTT.

This clonotype showed up many times. The chain links TRBV12-3 or TRBV12-4 to TRBJ1-5, with D perhaps matching TRBD1 (5 bases). V was clipped by 2 bases and J by 4 bases, with 15 bases between them. There are 16 residues in the CDR3. CDR3 sequence (DNA): TGTGCCAGCAGTTTAAGGTTTGGGACGGGGAATCAGCCCCAGCATTTT. Translation gives CASSLRFGTGNQPQHF.

The CDR3: CASSYNRGGNEKLFF. In DNA form, the CDR3 reads TGTGCCAGCAGTTACAACAGGGGTGGGAATGAAAAACTGTTTTTT. This rearrangement joins TRBV6-9 to TRBJ1-4; TRBD1 agrees at 7 bases. CDR1 MNHGY and CDR2 SVAAGI come from the germline V gene. J was trimmed by 5 bases and V by 3 bases; bases with no gene match: 6. The CDR3 contains 15 residues.

Concerning this clonotype: A read error is the likely source, as a far larger clone sits one nucleotide away. The chain joins TRBV3-1 to TRBJ2-3; 9 positions agree with TRBD1. The J call is doubtful: the DNA matches TRBJ2-7 better. Germline V CDR1 and CDR2: LGHDT, YNNKEL (reference sequence). The CDR3 runs 14 residues. In DNA, the CDR3 is TGTGGCAGCAGCCAACAGGACAGGGGAGGCGAGCAGTACTTC. Its translation is CGSSQQDRGGEQYF.

This clonotype was observed many times. The rearrangement uses TRBV28 and TRBJ2-2, with a tentative D call TRBD1 (6 bases). Deletions cut 4 bases from V and 5 bases from J, with 14 bases between. This CDR3 is 15 amino acids long. Germline-derived CDR1 and CDR2 are MDHEN and SYDVKM. The DNA of the CDR3 is TGTGCCAGCAGTTCCCCAGGGGTTAGGACCGGGGAGCTGTTTTTT. It translates to CASSSPGVRTGELFF.

This clonotype occurred many times. The rearrangement uses TRBV7-2 and TRBJ2-1; unclear D gene. The CDR3 runs 12 residues. The germline CDR1 and CDR2 sequences are SGHTA and FQGNSA. The ends were cut back, 0 bases at V and 8 bases at J, with 5 bases in the middle. The CDR3 DNA reads TGTGCCAGCAGCTTAGCCTCTGATGAGCAGTTCTTC. Encoded protein: CASSLASDEQFF.

This clonotype was seen at least ten times. The genes are TRBV27 and TRBJ2-7; 9 bases match TRBD1. The CDR3 spans 14 residues. Germline V CDR1 and CDR2: MNHEY, SMNVEV (reference sequence). V dropped 5 bases and J dropped 5; count of bases not matched to a gene: 7. This CDR3 reads CASSLGTGLDEQYF. The CDR3 DNA reads TGTGCCAGCAGTCTCGGGACAGGGTTGGACGAGCAGTACTTC.

This clonotype came up many times. This rearrangement joins TRBV9 to TRBJ2-7; D not certain. V lost 4 bases and J 0 bases, leaving 8 bases between the germline ends. There are 13 residues in the CDR3. Germline V gene lookup returns CDR1 SGDLS and CDR2 YYNGEE. Written as DNA, the CDR3 is TGTGCCAGCAGCCTCAACCCCTCCTACGAGCAGTACTTC. Its translation is CASSLNPSYEQYF.

This clonotype was seen ten or more times. The chain links TRBV5-1 to TRBJ1-4, with D perhaps TRBD1 (6 bases). V lost 5 bases and J 3 bases, leaving 17 bases between the germline ends. Germline V CDR1 and CDR2: SGHRS, YFSETQ. CDR3 length equals 16 residues. The CDR3 region is CASRDGSTGANEKLFF. CDR3 in DNA: TGCGCCAGCAGGGATGGTTCGACAGGCGCTAATGAAAAACTGTTTTTT.

This clonotype was counted a few times. The chain joins TRBV18 to TRBJ1-1; the match to TRBD1 covers 9 bases. CDR1 KGHSH and CDR2 LQKENI come from the germline V gene. Trimming took 3 bases from V and 3 from J; bases not matched to a gene: 8. CDR3 length: 16 residues. The chain's CDR3 is CASSPDRGAVYTEAFF. The CDR3 bases are TGTGCCAGCTCACCGGACAGGGGCGCGGTGTACACTGAAGCTTTCTTT.

At least ten counts were recorded for this clonotype. This sequence joins TRBV12-3 or TRBV12-4 and TRBJ2-7, with D hard to call. The CDR3 is made up of 13 amino acids. V was shortened by 6 bases and J by 1 base, with 10 bases between the two germline ends. The CDR3 region is CASSLKASYEQYF. The CDR3 region has the DNA TGTGCCAGCAGCCTGAAAGCATCCTACGAGCAGTACTTC.